This passage covers 16 T cell receptor beta chains from one sample sequenced in a study of T-cell reconstitution after alpha-beta-depleted transplantation in children (dated by TCRdb to 2016 to 2017). The treatment or condition label, as the study defines it: allogeneic hematopoietic cell transplantation with graft depleted of TCRalphabeta T cells and CD19 B cells. Preparation of the library involved PCR. Reads for this sample came from an Illumina HiSeq 2500. TCR library preparation used molecular barcoding, with unique molecular identifiers applied to normalize quantification of the TCRbeta repertoire. TCRdb trimmed the raw reads at Q25, called clones with MiXCR and kept productive beta chains. Every distinct CDR3 protein forms one entry, paired with its most common genes and DNA. The sample table records about 200,000 distinct CDR3 sequences; under 8.5% of these occur just once. Together, the top ten hold approximately 6% of the sample.

Sequenced material: PBMCs, taken before TCRalphabeta/CD19-depleted stem cell transplant. Every receptor here comes from a boy aged 2-9 years with acute lymphoblastic leukemia, due to receive a stem cell transplant.

Ten or more counts support this clonotype. The V call is TRBV20-1, the J call TRBJ2-1; 14 bases line up with TRBD2. Germline CDR1 reads DFQATT; CDR2 reads SNEGSKA (reference sequence). V was clipped by 0 bases and J by 0 bases; unmatched bases: 10. This CDR3 region has 20 residues. CDR3 protein: CSARDQRRLAGGSSYNEQFF. The CDR3 nucleotides are TGCAGTGCTAGAGACCAAAGACGACTAGCGGGAGGGTCCTCCTACAATGAGCAGTTCTTC.

The count of this clonotype is one. This sequence may be a read error, since a much larger clone differs from it by one base. The chain uses TRBV28 and TRBJ2-1, with TRBD1 matching over 8 bases. V shed 3 bases and J 6 bases; nucleotides not matched to a gene: 10. Germline V gene lookup returns CDR1 MDHEN and CDR2 SYDVKM. The CDR3 spans 16 residues. CDR3 sequence: CASSLTWTGWFNEQFF. The CDR3 DNA sequence: TGTGCCAGCAGTTTGACCTGGACAGGGTGGTTCAATGAGCAGTTCTTC.

The sample holds a few counts of this clonotype. V gene TRBV20-1 combines with J gene TRBJ2-7, with 10 bases identical to TRBD2. Germline assignment: CDR1 DFQATT and CDR2 SNEGSKA (reference sequence). The CDR3 contains 16 residues. The junction had 9 bases not matched to a gene; V was cut back by 0 bases and J by 4 bases. DNA of the CDR3: TGCAGTGCTAGAGATCTACTAGCGGGGCTTCATTACGAGCAGTACTTC. Translation: CSARDLLAGLHYEQYF.

This clonotype has a count of ten or more. The chain combines TRBV7-2 with TRBJ1-1; 8 bases map to TRBD1. In germline, CDR1 is SGHTA, CDR2 FQGNSA. V shed 5 bases and J 4 bases; nucleotides not matched to a gene: 3. The CDR3 extends over 13 amino acids. The CDR3 bases are TGTGCCAGCAGCCGACAGGGGACCACTGAAGCTTTCTTT. Its translation is CASSRQGTTEAFF.

This clonotype turned up a few times. The chain couples TRBV20-1 to TRBJ1-1; D not certain. V dropped 3 bases and J dropped 0 bases, with 8 bases sitting between them. This CDR3 spans 13 amino acids. The V gene's germline CDR1 is DFQATT and CDR2 SNEGSKA (reference sequence). The CDR3 loop is CSARQQMNTEAFF. The CDR3 DNA reads as TGCAGTGCTAGGCAACAAATGAACACTGAAGCTTTCTTT.

This clonotype appeared many times. This chain joins TRBV24-1 and TRBJ1-5; D is ambiguous. The V end lost 7 bases, the J end lost 4 bases, and 7 bases lay between the germline ends. CDR3 size: 12 residues. Germline V gene lookup returns CDR1 KGHDR and CDR2 SFDVKD. In DNA form, the CDR3 reads TGTGCCACCAGCGGAAGAAATCAGCCCCAGCATTTT. This gives the protein CATSGRNQPQHF.

Only a few counts were recorded for this clonotype. This chain links TRBV7-2 with TRBJ2-1; D is uncertain. The CDR3 extends over 15 amino acids. Germline assignment: CDR1 SGHTA and CDR2 FQGNSA. V lost 5 bases to trimming and J lost 0 bases, with 11 bases between them. Written as DNA, the CDR3 is TGTGCCAGCAGCCTAACACAAAGCTCCTACAATGAGCAGTTCTTC. It translates to CASSLTQSSYNEQFF.

In its sample, this clonotype was seen many times. The gene calls are TRBV5-1 and TRBJ2-7, with TRBD1 matching 8 bases. V lost 6 bases, J lost 5 bases, and 7 bases stayed unmatched. Germline V CDR1 and CDR2: SGHRS, YFSETQ. The CDR3 length is 13 residues. CDR3 sequence (DNA): TGCGCCAGCAAGCCAGGGGGCCTGGACGAGCAGTACTTC. Amino acids: CASKPGGLDEQYF.

This clonotype appeared many times. This sequence joins TRBV14 and TRBJ2-1; either TRBD1 or TRBD2 may fit D (5 bases each). The CDR3 contains 13 residues. The V end lost 1 base, the J end lost 12 bases, and 13 bases lay between the germline ends. The germline V gene encodes CDR1 SGHDN and CDR2 FVKESK. This CDR3 is CASSQGWWGSQFF. The CDR3 DNA reads TGTGCCAGCAGCCAAGGATGGTGGGGGTCGCAGTTCTTC.

This clonotype was counted a few times. The genes are TRBV5-4 and TRBJ2-1; the D is unclear. There are 14 residues in the CDR3. Germline values: CDR1 SGHNT, CDR2 YYREEE (reference sequence). Trimming cost V 0 bases and J 5 bases, with 9 bases left between them. The CDR3: CASSLASTHNEQFF. CDR3 nucleotides: TGTGCCAGCAGCTTGGCTTCAACCCACAATGAGCAGTTCTTC.

The chain has TRBV27 and TRBJ2-3; D perhaps matches TRBD2 (6 bases). This CDR3 is built from 15 residues. V was trimmed by 7 bases and J by 3 bases, leaving 17 bases between them. CDR1 and CDR2 (germline): MNHEY, SMNVEV (reference sequence). Written as DNA, the CDR3 is TGTGCCAGCATTTCGCGGGAAAGGGCGACAGATACGCAGTATTTT. This codes for CASISRERATDTQYF.

This clonotype turned up a few times. The chain couples TRBV3-1 to TRBJ2-7, with a possible D match to TRBD1 (6 bases). Looked up from germline, CDR1 is LGHDT and CDR2 is YNNKEL (reference sequence). CDR3 length: 15 residues. V was trimmed by 1 base and J by 1 base, leaving 11 bases between them. DNA of the CDR3: TGTGCCAGCAGCCAAGCGGAGGACAGATCCTACGAGCAGTACTTC. Translated, it gives CASSQAEDRSYEQYF.

This clonotype was seen ten or more times. The chain recombines TRBV7-2 with TRBJ2-5; 7 nucleotides match TRBD1. Germline V gene sequence: CDR1 SGHTA, CDR2 FQGNSA. V lost 5 bases, J lost 7 bases, and 10 bases stayed unmatched. There are 14 residues in the CDR3. The CDR3 protein is CASSPRQGGATQYF. The CDR3 nucleotides are TGTGCCAGCAGCCCGCGACAGGGTGGGGCGACCCAGTACTTC. Variable domain in full (rest from reference TRBV7-2 and TRBJ2-5): GAGVSQSPSNKVTEKGKDVELRCDPISGHTALYWYRQSLGQGLEFLIYFQGNSAPDKSGLPSDRFSAERTGGSVSTLTIQRTQQEDSAVYLCASSPRQGGATQYFGPGTRLLVL.

In its sample, this clonotype was seen a few times. V and J are TRBV5-4 and TRBJ2-5, with 9 bases fitting TRBD2. The CDR3 has 19 residues. V lost 0 bases and J lost 4; bases outside the gene matches: 16. CDR1 is SGHNT, CDR2 YYREEE, per germline (reference sequence). The CDR3 loop is CASSLGPGGSGSRRETQYF. Written as DNA, the CDR3 is TGTGCCAGCAGCTTGGGGCCCGGGGGTAGCGGGAGTCGGAGAGAGACCCAGTACTTC. The full variable domain, rest sourced from reference TRBV5-4 and TRBJ2-5, is ETGVTQSPTHLIKTRGQQVTLRCSSQSGHNTVSWYQQALGQGPQFIFQYYREEENGRGNFPPRFSGLQFPNYSSELNVNALELDDSALYLCASSLGPGGSGSRRETQYFGPGTRLLVL.

In its sample, this clonotype was seen many times. The CDR3 DNA follows: TGTGCCTGCGGTGGCAATTCACCCCTCCACTTT. Protein: CACGGNSPLHF. The rearrangement joins TRBV6-6 to TRBJ1-6; D uncertain. CDR3 length: 11 amino acids. The ends were cut back, 11 bases at V and 7 bases at J, with 9 bases in the middle. Germline V CDR1 and CDR2: MNHNY, SVGAGI (reference sequence).

In this sample, this clonotype turned up many times. This chain links TRBV12-3 or TRBV12-4 with TRBJ2-1; D is possibly TRBD1 or TRBD2 (6 bases each). CDR3 length equals 13 residues. Trimming stripped 5 bases from V and 6 bases from J, with 11 bases between. The CDR3 DNA reads as TGTGCCAGCAGTCGCGGGACACTCAATGAGCAGTTCTTC. It yields the protein CASSRGTLNEQFF.